Listed here are 20 T cell receptor beta chains from one sample, sequenced in a study of Graves' ophthalmopathy and Graves' hyperthyroidism. RNA served as the template for amplifying TCR beta CDR3 regions. First-round RT-PCR relied on HTBI primers, and a second-round multiplex PCR came next. TCRdb analysed the multiplex PCR reads with MiXCR anew, one entry per CDR3 protein. The data hold more than 1,000,000 distinct CDR3 sequences, with about two fifths observed a single time. The specimen sequenced was peripheral blood or thyroid tissue (not recorded which). These receptors originate from an adult man with Graves' hyperthyroidism.

This chain joins TRBV25-1 and TRBJ2-6; 11 bases are shared with TRBD2. Germline V gene lookup returns CDR1 MGHDK and CDR2 SYGVNS. V was pared by 1 base and J by 0 bases, with 2 bases of the junction left unmatched. This CDR3 comprises 18 residues. In nucleotides, the CDR3 is TGTGCCAGCAGTGAATCTAGCGGGGGGCACTCTGGGGCCAACGTCCTGACTTTC. Translation: CASSESSGGHSGANVLTF.

The genes are TRBV29-1 and TRBJ1-5; no definite D call. CDR3 length: 8 residues. V dropped 4 bases and J dropped 15 bases, with 7 bases sitting between them. CDR1 is SQVTM, CDR2 ANQGSEA, per germline. The CDR3 here is CSVGFGHF. The CDR3 DNA sequence: TGCAGCGTTGGCTTCGGGCATTTT.

The V call is TRBV29-1, the J call TRBJ2-5, with 8 bases matching TRBD2. With V trimmed by 0 bases and J by 5 bases, 8 bases remained unmatched. Germline CDR1 reads SQVTM; CDR2 reads ANQGSEA. The CDR3 loop spans 15 amino acids. The CDR3 DNA follows: TGCAGCGTTGAAGACCTAGCGGGCGGTAAGGAGACCCAGTACTTC. As protein: CSVEDLAGGKETQYF.

This clonotype was seen at least ten times. This rearrangement joins TRBV10-3 to TRBJ1-1, with D perhaps matching TRBD1 (5 bases). Germline V CDR1 and CDR2: ENHRY, SYGVKD. Deletions cut 6 bases from V and 2 bases from J, with 16 bases between. There are 15 residues in the CDR3. The CDR3 spells CAIRQFGTANTEAFF. CDR3 DNA: TGTGCCATCAGACAGTTTGGGACTGCCAACACTGAAGCTTTCTTT.

The genes are TRBV20-1 and TRBJ2-5; the D gene is possibly TRBD2 (5 bases). The V end lost 3 bases, the J end lost 4 bases, and 12 bases lay between the germline ends. Germline V gene data show CDR1 as DFQATT and CDR2 as SNEGSKA (reference sequence). The CDR3 loop spans 13 amino acids. The CDR3 DNA follows: TGCAGTGCTAGCCCGCGGGCCAGAGAGACCCAGTACTTC. It encodes CSASPRARETQYF.

This clonotype was seen only a few times. The V gene is TRBV6-5, the J gene TRBJ1-1, with a weak D call TRBD1 (5 bases). CDR1 and CDR2 from the germline V gene are MNHEY and SVGAGI. Trimming took 1 base from V and 8 from J, leaving 17 bases between them. The CDR3 has 15 amino acids. Here the CDR3 reads CASSYYKDSRGEAFF. CDR3 bases: TGTGCCAGCAGTTACTATAAGGATTCTAGGGGCGAAGCTTTCTTT.

The chain couples TRBV4-1 to TRBJ1-4; the D is unclear. The CDR3 is 15 residues long. Deletions cut 0 bases from V and 4 bases from J, with 9 bases between. Germline V gene data show CDR1 as MGHRA and CDR2 as YSYEKL. The CDR3 DNA reads TGCGCCAGCAGCCAAGAGGGTATTAATAATGAAAAACTGTTTTTT. Translated, it gives CASSQEGINNEKLFF.

V is TRBV5-1 and J is TRBJ1-2, with TRBD1 matching 10 bases. The CDR3 length is 14 residues. The V segment lost 4 bases and the J segment 7 bases; nucleotides outside the gene matches: 7. Germline V lookup: CDR1 SGHRS, CDR2 YFSETQ. CDR3 in DNA: TGCGCCAGCAGCCCCGGGACAGGGGCCTCTGGCTACACCTTC. Amino acids: CASSPGTGASGYTF.

The chain couples TRBV10-3 to TRBJ2-7; tentatively, D is TRBD2 (6 bases). CDR3 size: 12 residues. Germline CDR1 reads ENHRY; CDR2 reads SYGVKD. Trimming took off 6 bases at V and 5 bases at J, with 11 bases between the two ends. The CDR3 loop reads CAIRAREDEQYF. The DNA for the CDR3 is TGTGCCATCAGGGCGAGGGAGGACGAGCAGTACTTC.

The chain is built from TRBV5-1 and TRBJ1-1; TRBD1 agrees at 8 bases. Trimming took 5 bases from V and 5 from J; bases not matched to a gene: 8. The CDR3 length is 14 residues. The germline V gene has CDR1 SGHRS and CDR2 YFSETQ. The CDR3 here is CASRDWTGWTEAFF. As DNA, the CDR3 is TGCGCCAGCAGAGACTGGACAGGGTGGACTGAAGCTTTCTTT.

Details on this clonotype: A much larger clone sits a single nucleotide away, making a read error possible. This chain links TRBV2 with TRBJ1-5; TRBD1 is a possible D gene (5 bases). V was shortened by 7 bases and J by 9 bases, with 19 bases between the two germline ends. CDR1 and CDR2 (germline): SNHLY, FYNNEI. The CDR3 runs 14 residues. CDR3 sequence reads: CASMAGTAAGPQHF. CDR3 nucleotide sequence: TGTGCCAGCATGGCCGGGACCGCAGCGGGGCCCCAGCATTTT.

As to this clonotype: A read error is possible here, since a much larger clone lies one base away. V gene TRBV7-2 combines with J gene TRBJ2-7, with 9 bases fitting TRBD1. CDR3 length equals 15 residues. With 3 bases clipped from V and 5 bases from J, the junction kept 8 bases outside the gene matches. Germline loops: CDR1 SGHTA, CDR2 FQGNSA. CDR3 loop: CASSFAPQGADEQYF. The CDR3 nucleotides are TGTGCCAGCAGCTTCGCCCCACAGGGGGCCGACGAGCAGTACTTC.

The chain has TRBV28 and TRBJ2-5; possibly TRBD2 for D (6 bases). Germline CDR1 reads MDHEN; CDR2 reads SYDVKM. The CDR3 is 15 residues long. The V end lost 3 bases, the J end lost 0 bases, and 11 bases lay between the germline ends. The CDR3 protein is CASSLPLAYQETQYF. As DNA, the CDR3 is TGTGCCAGCAGTTTGCCACTAGCCTACCAAGAGACCCAGTACTTC.

This clonotype was recorded a few times. The V and J genes are TRBV12-3 or TRBV12-4 and TRBJ1-2; the D is unclear. The CDR3 sequence is 14 residues long. Trimming left V 6 bases short and J 7 bases short, with 18 bases between. The CDR3 nucleotides are TGTGCCAGCAGCTTAACCCCGGTTACCGGTGGCTACACCTTC. This translates into CASSLTPVTGGYTF.

This clonotype was observed at least ten times. The J gene is TRBJ2-7, the V gene TRBV20-1; D gene unclear. Germline-derived CDR1 and CDR2 are DFQATT and SNEGSKA (reference sequence). The V and J ends lost 1 base and 2 bases respectively, with 6 bases between them. The CDR3 runs to 12 residues. The CDR3 DNA reads TGCAGTGCTAGAGCTGGGCCCTACGAGCAGTACTTC. It is translated as CSARAGPYEQYF.

There are many counts of this clonotype. The V gene is TRBV5-1, the J gene TRBJ2-5, with 13 bases matching TRBD2. V trimming: 4 bases; J trimming: 5 bases; junction bases outside the gene matches: 8. The CDR3 is made up of 16 amino acids. Germline V lookup: CDR1 SGHRS, CDR2 YFSETQ. This CDR3 reads CASSAGLAGVRETQYF. CDR3 coding DNA: TGCGCCAGCAGCGCCGGACTAGCGGGAGTTAGGGAGACCCAGTACTTC.

This clonotype was detected only once. This chain connects TRBV29-1 to TRBJ2-5, with 10 bases aligning to TRBD1. This CDR3 contains 14 residues. The V gene's germline CDR1 is SQVTM and CDR2 ANQGSEA. J gave up 5 bases and V 6 bases, and 9 bases lay outside the gene matches. CDR3 region: CSVDRDRGPETQYF. CDR3 bases: TGCAGCGTAGACCGGGACAGGGGACCGGAGACCCAGTACTTC.

This clonotype was found many times. J is TRBJ1-5 and V is TRBV7-2; D unresolved. From germline, CDR1 is SGHTA and CDR2 FQGNSA. This CDR3 region has 14 residues. V lost 1 base and J lost 6, with 10 bases in between. This CDR3 is CASSLGLYGQPQHF. The CDR3 coding sequence is TGTGCCAGCAGCTTAGGGTTGTATGGTCAGCCCCAGCATTTT.

This clonotype was detected many times. One end of the junction varies from germline; a read error may be responsible. This rearrangement joins TRBV7-9 to TRBJ1-2; D gene uncertain. The CDR3 contains 13 residues. Germline V gene data show CDR1 as SEHNR and CDR2 as FQNEAQ (reference sequence). The CDR3 here is CASSPGDRYGYTF. The DNA of the CDR3 is TGCGCCAGCAGCCCAGGAGATCGCTATGGCTACACCTTC.

This clonotype has just a few counts. V usage is TRBV18 and J usage is TRBJ1-3, with 8 bases that match TRBD1. Germline V gene lookup returns CDR1 KGHSH and CDR2 LQKENI. There are 14 residues in the CDR3. V lost 6 bases, J lost 5 bases, and 6 bases stayed unmatched. The CDR3 DNA follows: TGTGCCAGCTCTGGACAGGGCGCCCGAAACACCATATATTTT. Its protein product is CASSGQGARNTIYF.